This TCR beta chain was sequenced in a study of blood T cell repertoires in COVID-19. About the research overall: Acute and convalescent COVID-19 samples came from the United States, Italy and Spain. Sample material is recorded as cDNA or gDNA derived from T cells, B-cell-depleted T cells, or PBMCs.

In the study's own analysis: For nucleated cells, counts were estimated from reference gene primer amplification. TCRdb's table, derived via immunoSEQ multiplex PCR, lists solely in-frame clones and lacks some. For V, J and clone size, that table is used; D and trimming come from the DNA. Seen here are about 290,000 clones, roughly 80% observed once, and the top ten hold over 3.5%. Germline-derived CDR1 and CDR2 are MNHEY and SMNVEV (reference sequence). This CDR3 is 17 amino acids long. V lost 5 bases and J lost 5, with 22 bases in between. The receptor was isolated from a woman aged 50 to 60 with active or convalescent COVID-19. The chain carries TRBV27 and TRBJ2-1, with D possibly being TRBD2 (6 bases). Input material: peripheral blood. The CDR3 is CASSEDGPGLSNNEQFF. For the CDR3, the DNA is TGTGCCAGCAGTGAAGATGGGCCGGGACTCTCAAACAATGAGCAGTTCTTC.